The 2 T cell receptor beta chains listed next were all sequenced from one sample in a study of human CD8 memory T cell subsets. Production of TCR beta libraries used UMI-labeled 5' RACE as the method. TCRdb re-called the 5' RACE reads; one entry per CDR3 protein, DNA not given. Across some 5,400 distinct CDR3 sequences, the top ten clones capture around 19% of the sample. The sample consisted of CD8+ T cells from PBMCs. These receptors were obtained from a human donor in good health.

This chain links TRBV13 with TRBJ2-1; TCRdb names TRBD2, which stays unverified in the absence of DNA. The germline V gene encodes CDR1 PRHDT and CDR2 FYEKMQ (reference sequence). This CDR3 contains 15 residues. CDR3 residues: CASSSLAEDYNEQFF.

J is TRBJ1-1 and V is TRBV6-2 or TRBV6-3. The CDR3 is 13 residues long. CDR1 and CDR2 (germline): MNHEY, SVGEGT. The CDR3 here is CASSYTGRTEAFF.